This TCR beta chain was captured in a study of blood T cells in healthy people across ages. Study results and caveats: A greater number of naive CD4+ cells and higher diversity distinguished long-lived donors from aged donors.

In the case of this clonotype: Its specificity is unknown.

Primers used in a second PCR of roughly 7 to 11 cycles were a sample-barcoded 5' primer and a J-beta primer mix. A single record per CDR3 protein comes from TCRdb applying MiXCR to the 5' RACE reads. The data show about 500,000 distinct CDR3 sequences, with around 24% seen just once and approximately 8.7% held by the top ten. Germline-derived CDR1 and CDR2 are MGHRA and YSYEKL. Trimming removed 3 bases at V and 1 base at J, with 12 bases between. CDR3 length: 15 residues. The data also belong to a second study, concerning T cells of mothers and their children. As that report states: Each donor was one of three healthy Caucasian mothers or one of their six children. Related and unrelated pairs show TCR recombination output that thymic selection shapes similarly.

Sequences were obtained from blood. This rearrangement joins TRBV4-1 to TRBJ1-1, with D perhaps TRBD1 (6 bases). The receptor was isolated from a boy under 18 in good health. This CDR3 reads CASSQVPGENTEAFF. CDR3 bases: TGCGCCAGCAGCCAGGTCCCAGGGGAGAACACTGAAGCTTTCTTT.